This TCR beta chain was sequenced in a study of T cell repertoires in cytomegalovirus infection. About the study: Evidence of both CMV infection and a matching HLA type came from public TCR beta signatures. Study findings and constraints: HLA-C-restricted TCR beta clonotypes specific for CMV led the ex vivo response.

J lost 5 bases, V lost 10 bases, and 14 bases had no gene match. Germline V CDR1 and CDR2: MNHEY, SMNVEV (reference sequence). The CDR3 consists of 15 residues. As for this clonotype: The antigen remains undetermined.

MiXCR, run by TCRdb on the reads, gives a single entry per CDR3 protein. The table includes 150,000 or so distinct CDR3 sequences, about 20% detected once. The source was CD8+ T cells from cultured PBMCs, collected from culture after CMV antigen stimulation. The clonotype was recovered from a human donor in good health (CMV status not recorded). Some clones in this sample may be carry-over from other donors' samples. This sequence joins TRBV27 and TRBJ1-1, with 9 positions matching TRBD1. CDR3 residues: CATLGGGQGLTEAFF. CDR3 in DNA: TGTGCCACCTTAGGCGGGGGACAGGGCTTAACTGAAGCTTTCTTT.